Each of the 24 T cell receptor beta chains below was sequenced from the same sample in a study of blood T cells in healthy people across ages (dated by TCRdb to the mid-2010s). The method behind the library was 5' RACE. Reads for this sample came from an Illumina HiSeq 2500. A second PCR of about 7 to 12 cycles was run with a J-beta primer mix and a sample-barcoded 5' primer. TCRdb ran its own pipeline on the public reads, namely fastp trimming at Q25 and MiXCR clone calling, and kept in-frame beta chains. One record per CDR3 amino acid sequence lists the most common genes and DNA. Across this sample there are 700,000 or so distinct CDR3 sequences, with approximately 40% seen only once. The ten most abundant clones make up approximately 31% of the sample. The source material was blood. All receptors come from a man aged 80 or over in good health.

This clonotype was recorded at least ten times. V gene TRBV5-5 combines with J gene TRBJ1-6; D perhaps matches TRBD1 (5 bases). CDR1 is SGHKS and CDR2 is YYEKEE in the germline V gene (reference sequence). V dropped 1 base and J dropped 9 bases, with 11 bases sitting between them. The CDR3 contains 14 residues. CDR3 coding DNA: TGTGCCAGCAGCTTGAGGGGAAACGGTTCACCCCTCCACTTT. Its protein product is CASSLRGNGSPLHF.

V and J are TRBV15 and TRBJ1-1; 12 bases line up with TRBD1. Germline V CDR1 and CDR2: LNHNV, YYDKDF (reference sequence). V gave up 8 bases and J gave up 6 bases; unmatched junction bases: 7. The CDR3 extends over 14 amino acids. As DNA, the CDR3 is TGTGCCACCCGTCGGGACAGGGGGCTCGCTGAAGCTTTCTTT. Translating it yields CATRRDRGLAEAFF.

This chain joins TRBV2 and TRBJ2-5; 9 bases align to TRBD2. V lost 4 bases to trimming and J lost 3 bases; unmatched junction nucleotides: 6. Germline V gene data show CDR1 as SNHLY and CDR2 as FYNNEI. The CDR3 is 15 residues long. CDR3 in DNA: TGTGCCAGCAGTGTCGTCCTAGCGGGAAAAGAGACCCAGTACTTC. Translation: CASSVVLAGKETQYF.

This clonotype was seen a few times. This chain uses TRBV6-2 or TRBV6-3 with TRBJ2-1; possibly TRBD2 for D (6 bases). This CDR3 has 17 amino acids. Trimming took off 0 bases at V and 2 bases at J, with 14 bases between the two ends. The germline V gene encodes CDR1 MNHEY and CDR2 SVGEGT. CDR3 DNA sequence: TGTGCCAGCAGTTACTCGACCCCGGGACTCGCCTACAATGAGCAGTTCTTC. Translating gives CASSYSTPGLAYNEQFF.

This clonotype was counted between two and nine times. The CDR3 is CASSLWASGKQETQYF. The CDR3, as DNA: TGTGCCAGCAGTTTATGGGCTAGCGGGAAACAAGAGACCCAGTACTTC. This rearrangement joins TRBV28 to TRBJ2-5, with 9 bases that match TRBD2. CDR1 and CDR2 from the germline V gene are MDHEN and SYDVKM. The V segment lost 0 bases and the J segment 2 bases; nucleotides outside the gene matches: 4. CDR3 length: 16 amino acids.

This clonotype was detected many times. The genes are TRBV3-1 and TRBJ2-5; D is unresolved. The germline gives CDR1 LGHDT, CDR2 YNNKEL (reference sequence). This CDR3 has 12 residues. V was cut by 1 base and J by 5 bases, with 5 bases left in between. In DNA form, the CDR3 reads TGTGCCAGCAGCCAAGTCCTGGAGACCCAGTACTTC. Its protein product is CASSQVLETQYF.

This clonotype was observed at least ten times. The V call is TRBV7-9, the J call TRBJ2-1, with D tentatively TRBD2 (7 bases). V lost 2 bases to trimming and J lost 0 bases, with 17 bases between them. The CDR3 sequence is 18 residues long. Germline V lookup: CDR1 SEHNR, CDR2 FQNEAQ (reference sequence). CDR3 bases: TGTGCCAGCAGCTTAAATTTGCGGGGGCCGTACTCCTACAATGAGCAGTTCTTC. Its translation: CASSLNLRGPYSYNEQFF.

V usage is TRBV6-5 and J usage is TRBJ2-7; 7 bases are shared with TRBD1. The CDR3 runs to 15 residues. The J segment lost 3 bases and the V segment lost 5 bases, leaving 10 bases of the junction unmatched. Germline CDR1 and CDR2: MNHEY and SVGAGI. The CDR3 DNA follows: TGTGCCAGCAGTAAAGGGGACAGATATTACTACGAGCAGTACTTC. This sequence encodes CASSKGDRYYYEQYF.

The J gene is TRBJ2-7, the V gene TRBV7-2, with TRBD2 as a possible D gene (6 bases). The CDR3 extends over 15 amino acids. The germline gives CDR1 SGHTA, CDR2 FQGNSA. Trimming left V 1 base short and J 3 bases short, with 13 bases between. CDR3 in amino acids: CASSLGWGLNYEQYF. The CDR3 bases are TGTGCCAGCAGCTTAGGTTGGGGACTGAACTACGAGCAGTACTTC. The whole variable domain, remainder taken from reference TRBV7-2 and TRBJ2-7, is GAGVSQSPSNKVTEKGKDVELRCDPISGHTALYWYRQSLGQGLEFLIYFQGNSAPDKSGLPSDRFSAERTGGSVSTLTIQRTQQEDSAVYLCASSLGWGLNYEQYFGPGTRLTVT.

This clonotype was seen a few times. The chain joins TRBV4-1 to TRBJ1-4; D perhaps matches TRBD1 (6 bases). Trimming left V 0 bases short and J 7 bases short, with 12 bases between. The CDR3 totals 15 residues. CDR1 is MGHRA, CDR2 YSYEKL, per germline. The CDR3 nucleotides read TGCGCCAGCAGCCAAGAATTAGGGGGAGGTGAAAAACTGTTTTTT. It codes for CASSQELGGGEKLFF.

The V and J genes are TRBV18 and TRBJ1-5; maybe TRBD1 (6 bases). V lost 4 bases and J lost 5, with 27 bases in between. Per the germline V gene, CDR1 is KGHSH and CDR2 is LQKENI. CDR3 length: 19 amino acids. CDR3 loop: CASSLFGPSNRGHDQPQHF. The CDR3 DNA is TGTGCCAGCTCACTTTTTGGACCCTCGAATCGGGGGCATGATCAGCCCCAGCATTTT. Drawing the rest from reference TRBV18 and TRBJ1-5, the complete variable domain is NAGVMQNPRHLVRRRGQEARLRCSPMKGHSHVYWYRQLPEEGLKFMVYLQKENIIDESGMPKERFSAEFPKEGPSILRIQQVVRGDSAAYFCASSLFGPSNRGHDQPQHFGDGTRLSIL.

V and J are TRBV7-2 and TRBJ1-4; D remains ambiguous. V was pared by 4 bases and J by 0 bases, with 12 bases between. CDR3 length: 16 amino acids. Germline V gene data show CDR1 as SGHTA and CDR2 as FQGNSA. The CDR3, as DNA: TGTGCCAGCAGCTCTCCGACGGACCCAACTAATGAAAAACTGTTTTTT. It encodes CASSSPTDPTNEKLFF.

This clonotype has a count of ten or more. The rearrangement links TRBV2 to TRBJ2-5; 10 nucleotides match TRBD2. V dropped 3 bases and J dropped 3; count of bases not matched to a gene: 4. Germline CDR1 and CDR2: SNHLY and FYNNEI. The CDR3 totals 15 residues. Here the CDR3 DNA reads TGTGCCAGCAGTGACTACGGACTAGCGGAAGAGACCCAGTACTTC. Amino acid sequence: CASSDYGLAEETQYF.

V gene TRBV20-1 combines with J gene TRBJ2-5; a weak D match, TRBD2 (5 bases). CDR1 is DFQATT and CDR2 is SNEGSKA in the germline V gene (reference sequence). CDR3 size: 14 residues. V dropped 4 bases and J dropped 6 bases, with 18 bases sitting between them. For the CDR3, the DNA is TGCAGTGCTACGGACTCGACTTCTTTGAAGACCCAGTACTTC. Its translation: CSATDSTSLKTQYF.

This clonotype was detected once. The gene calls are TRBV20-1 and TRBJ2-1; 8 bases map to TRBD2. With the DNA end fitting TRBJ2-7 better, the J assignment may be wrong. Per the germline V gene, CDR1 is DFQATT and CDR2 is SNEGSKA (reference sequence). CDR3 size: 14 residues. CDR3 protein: CGGLDPSSYNEQYF. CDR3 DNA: TGCGGGGGACTAGACCCGAGCTCCTACAATGAGCAGTACTTC.

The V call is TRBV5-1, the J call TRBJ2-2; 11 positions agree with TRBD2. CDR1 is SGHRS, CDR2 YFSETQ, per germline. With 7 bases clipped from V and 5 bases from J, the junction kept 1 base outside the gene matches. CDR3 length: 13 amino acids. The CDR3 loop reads CASLAGGTGELFF. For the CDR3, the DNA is TGCGCCAGCCTAGCGGGAGGAACCGGGGAGCTGTTTTTT.

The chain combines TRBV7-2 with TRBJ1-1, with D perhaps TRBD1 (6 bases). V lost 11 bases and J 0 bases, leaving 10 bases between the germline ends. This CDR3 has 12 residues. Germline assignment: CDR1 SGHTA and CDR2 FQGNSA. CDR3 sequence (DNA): TGTGCCCCCGGGGGGCTGAACACTGAAGCTTTCTTT. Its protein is CAPGGLNTEAFF.

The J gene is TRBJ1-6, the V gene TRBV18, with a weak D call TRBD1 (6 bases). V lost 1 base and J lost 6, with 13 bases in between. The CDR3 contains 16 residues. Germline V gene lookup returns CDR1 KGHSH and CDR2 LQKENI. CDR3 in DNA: TGTGCCAGCTCACCACAGACGGACAGAACTAATTCACCCCTCCACTTT. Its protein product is CASSPQTDRTNSPLHF.

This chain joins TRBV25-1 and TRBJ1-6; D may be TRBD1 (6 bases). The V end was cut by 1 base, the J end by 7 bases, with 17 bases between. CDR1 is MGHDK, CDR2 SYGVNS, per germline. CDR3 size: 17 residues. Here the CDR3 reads CASSESKQGSRNSPLHF. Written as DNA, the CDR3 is TGTGCCAGCAGTGAATCCAAACAGGGAAGTAGGAATTCACCCCTCCACTTT.

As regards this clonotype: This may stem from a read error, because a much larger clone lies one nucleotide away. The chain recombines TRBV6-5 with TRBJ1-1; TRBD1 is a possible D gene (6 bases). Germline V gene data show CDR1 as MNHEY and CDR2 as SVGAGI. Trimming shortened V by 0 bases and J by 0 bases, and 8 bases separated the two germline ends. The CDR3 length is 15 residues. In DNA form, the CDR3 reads TGTGCCAGCAGTTACTCGACAGGAATGAACACTGAAGCTTTCTTT. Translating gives CASSYSTGMNTEAFF.

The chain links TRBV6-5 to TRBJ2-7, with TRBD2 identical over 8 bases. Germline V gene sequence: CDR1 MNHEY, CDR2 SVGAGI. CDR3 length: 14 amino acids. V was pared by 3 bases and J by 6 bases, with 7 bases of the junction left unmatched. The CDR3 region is CASSYLGGAGEQYF. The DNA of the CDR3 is TGTGCCAGCAGTTATCTCGGGGGGGCCGGCGAGCAGTACTTC.

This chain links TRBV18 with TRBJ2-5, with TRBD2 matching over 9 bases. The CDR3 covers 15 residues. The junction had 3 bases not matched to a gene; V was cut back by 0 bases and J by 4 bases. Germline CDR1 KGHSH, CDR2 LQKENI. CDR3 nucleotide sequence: TGTGCCAGCTCACCACCTAGCGGGAGAGGAGAGACCCAGTACTTC. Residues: CASSPPSGRGETQYF.

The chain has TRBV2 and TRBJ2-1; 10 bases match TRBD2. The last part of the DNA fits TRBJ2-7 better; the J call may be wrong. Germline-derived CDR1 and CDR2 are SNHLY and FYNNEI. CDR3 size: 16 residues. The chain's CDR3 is CASSKTSGALSNEQYF. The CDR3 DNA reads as TGTGCCAGCAGTAAAACTAGCGGGGCCTTGTCCAATGAGCAGTACTTC.

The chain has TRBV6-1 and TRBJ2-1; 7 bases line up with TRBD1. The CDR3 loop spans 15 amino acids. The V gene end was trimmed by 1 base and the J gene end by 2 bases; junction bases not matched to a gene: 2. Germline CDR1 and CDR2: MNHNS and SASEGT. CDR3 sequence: CASSEGQGTYNEQFF. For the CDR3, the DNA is TGTGCCAGCAGTGAAGGACAGGGTACCTACAATGAGCAGTTCTTC.